This T cell receptor (beta chain) originates from a study of breast tumors, draining lymph nodes, adjacent tissues. General study results and limits: Tumor TCR diversity was below lymph nodes but above nontumor tissue.

V was cut by 8 bases and J by 8 bases, with 12 bases left in between. This CDR3 spans 11 amino acids. TCRdb reprocessed the multiplex PCR reads via MiXCR and lists one record per CDR3 protein. The sample lists more than 50,000 distinct CDR3 sequences, approximately 40% occurring once. Points on this clonotype: The antigen is unknown.

The clonotype originates from a female donor with breast cancer. Some clones in this sample may be carry-over from other donors' samples. The material sequenced was breast tumor tissue. This sequence joins TRBV12-3 or TRBV12-4 and TRBJ1-2; D call uncertain. CDR3 region: CASGLAEGYTF. As DNA, the CDR3 is TGTGCCAGCGGACTAGCGGAGGGCTACACCTTC.